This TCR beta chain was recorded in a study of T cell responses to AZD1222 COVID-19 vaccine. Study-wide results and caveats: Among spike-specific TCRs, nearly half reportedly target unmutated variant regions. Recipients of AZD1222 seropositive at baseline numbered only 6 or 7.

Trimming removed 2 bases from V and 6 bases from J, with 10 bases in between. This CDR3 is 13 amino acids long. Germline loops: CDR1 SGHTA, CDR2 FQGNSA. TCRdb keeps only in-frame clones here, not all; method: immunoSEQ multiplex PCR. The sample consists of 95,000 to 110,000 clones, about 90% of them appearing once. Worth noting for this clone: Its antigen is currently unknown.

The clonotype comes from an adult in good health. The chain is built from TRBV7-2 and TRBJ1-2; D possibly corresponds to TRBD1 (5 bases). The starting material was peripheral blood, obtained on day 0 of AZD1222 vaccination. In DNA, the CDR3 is TGTGCCAGCAGCTTACTCAGGGTTCATGGCTACACCTTC. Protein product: CASSLLRVHGYTF.